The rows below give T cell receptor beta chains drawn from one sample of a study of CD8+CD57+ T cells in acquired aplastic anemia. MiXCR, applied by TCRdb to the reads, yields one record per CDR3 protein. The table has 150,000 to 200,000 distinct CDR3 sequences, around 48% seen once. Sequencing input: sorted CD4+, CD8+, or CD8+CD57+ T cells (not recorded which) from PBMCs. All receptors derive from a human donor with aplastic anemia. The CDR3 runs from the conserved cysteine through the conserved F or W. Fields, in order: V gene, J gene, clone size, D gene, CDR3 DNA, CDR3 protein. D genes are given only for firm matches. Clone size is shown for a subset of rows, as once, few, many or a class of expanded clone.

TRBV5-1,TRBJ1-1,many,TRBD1,TGCGCCAGCAGCTTACAGGGGGCAGGGGGCACTGAAGCTTTCTTT,CASSLQGAGGTEAFF
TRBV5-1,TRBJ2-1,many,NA,TGCGCCAGCAGCTTGGCTTTAGGAGGCGCGAAGGCTAATGAGCAGTTCTTC,CASSLALGGAKANEQFF
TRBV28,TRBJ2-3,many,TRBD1,TGTGCCAGCAGCCGGACAGGGTGGGAAGATACGCAGTATTTT,CASSRTGWEDTQYF
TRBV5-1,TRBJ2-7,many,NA,TGCGCCAGTTCCAGAGGGGATAACGAGCAGTACTTC,CASSRGDNEQYF
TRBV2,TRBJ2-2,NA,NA,TGTGCCAGCCGGGTTCGACTAGTCGACACCGGGGAGCTGTTTTTT,CASRVRLVDTGELFF
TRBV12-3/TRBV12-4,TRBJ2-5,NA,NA,TGTGCCAGCAGTTTCAGTGACAGCCTCCAAGAGACCCAGTGCTTC,CASSFSDSLQETQCF
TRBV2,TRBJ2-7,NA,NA,TGTGCCAGCAGGATAAACGACGGCTACGAGCAGTACTTC,CASRINDGYEQYF
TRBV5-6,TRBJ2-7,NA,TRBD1,TGTGCCAGCAGCTTACCGCCGGGACAGAGGAAAGGCGAGCAGTACTTC,CASSLPPGQRKGEQYF
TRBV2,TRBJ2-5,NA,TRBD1,TGTGCCAGCAGTGAACGGACAGGGGGCGAGACCCAGTACTTC,CASSERTGGETQYF
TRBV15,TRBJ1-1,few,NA,TGTGCCACCAGCAGGGACAGAAAGGAGGCTTTCTTT,CATSRDRKEAFF
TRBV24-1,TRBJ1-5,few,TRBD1,TGTGCCACCGATAGGACAGGGGTTGATCAGCCCCAGCATTTT,CATDRTGVDQPQHF
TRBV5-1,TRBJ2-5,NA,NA,TGCGCCAGCAGCTGGCCCGGAGGGGGAGACTTAGAAGAGACCCAGTACTTC,CASSWPGGGDLEETQYF
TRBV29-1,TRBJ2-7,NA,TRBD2,TGCAGCGTGGCCGGGACTAGCGGGATTTCCTTCTCCTACGAGCAGTACTTC,CSVAGTSGISFSYEQYF
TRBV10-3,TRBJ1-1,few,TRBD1,TGTGCCATCAGCGGGACAGTCACTGAAGCTTTCTTT,CAISGTVTEAFF
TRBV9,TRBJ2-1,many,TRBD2,TGTGCCAGCAGCGTAGGCCTGGTAGCGGGGGACAATGAGCAGTTCTTC,CASSVGLVAGDNEQFF
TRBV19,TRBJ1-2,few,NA,TGTGCCAGTAGTGATACTGCCCTCTACACCTTC,CASSDTALYTF
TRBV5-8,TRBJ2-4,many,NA,TGTGCCAGCAGCTTGTCAGGGGACCGAAACATTCAGTACTTC,CASSLSGDRNIQYF
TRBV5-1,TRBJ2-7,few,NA,TGCGCCAGCAGCCTCGGGACCCGGGTCTACGAGCAGTACTTC,CASSLGTRVYEQYF
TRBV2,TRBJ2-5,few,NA,TGTGCCAGCAGTGAAGGGGCGGGAGAGACCCAGTACTTC,CASSEGAGETQYF
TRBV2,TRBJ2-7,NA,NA,TGTGCCAGCTGTCGGTCCGCGATCTCCTACGAGCAGTACTTC,CASCRSAISYEQYF
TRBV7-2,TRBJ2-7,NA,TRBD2,TGTGCCAGCAGCTTAGGGCTAGCGGGAGACGAGCAGTACTTC,CASSLGLAGDEQYF
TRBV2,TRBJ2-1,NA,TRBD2,TGTGCCAGCGGCGGGCGGGAGACGTTCTTC,CASGGRETFF
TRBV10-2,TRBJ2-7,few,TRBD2,TGCGCCACCAGGCCTTTGACGGGGGGGCAGGAGCAGTACTTC,CATRPLTGGQEQYF